This T cell receptor (beta chain) was recovered during a study of early T cells in non-severe SARS-CoV-2 infection. Overall study: Unsorted whole blood bulk RNA was sequenced, with unpaired chains. Study conclusions and caveats: VDJdb-based annotation leaned toward anti-spike CD8 responses and missed private and CD4 specificities.

V lost 6 bases, J lost 9 bases, and 9 bases stayed unmatched. CDR1 DFQATT and CDR2 SNEGSKA come from the germline V gene (reference sequence). The CDR3 contains 13 residues. Individual cDNA molecules each received unique molecular identifiers attached to them. A single record per CDR3 protein comes from TCRdb applying MiXCR to the 5' RACE reads. The data hold around 58,000 distinct CDR3 sequences, with around 8.3% observed a single time. For this clonotype: Its antigen is still unknown.

The receptor's source is an adult who was a healthcare worker with PCR-confirmed SARS-CoV-2 infection or an uninfected control (not recorded which). This specimen consisted of whole blood, obtained at baseline. The gene calls are TRBV20-1 and TRBJ1-5, with 9 bases lining up with TRBD1. The CDR3 here is CSADRTGERPQHF. The CDR3 DNA reads as TGCAGTGCCGACCGGACAGGGGAGAGGCCCCAGCATTTT.